The following is a T cell receptor (beta chain) sequence with its context. The specificity of this receptor is unknown. The record has no base qualities; no much larger clone is one base away. The record originates from a study of shared clonotypes between healthy human individuals (dated by TCRdb to 2018 to 2020). Background for the entire study: A couple of women and three men aged 18 to 49 years were included in the cohort. For each donor, CD4 naive and CD4 memory were each run on three plates, CD8 naive on two plates, and CD8 memory on one plate. Blood TCR repertoires of about five healthy adults were deeply sequenced to estimate repertoire size and the extent of clonotype sharing between individuals. Different laboratories and diverse techniques were used to prepare libraries and sequence TCR repertoires, to increase sequencing depth and limit assay-specific biases. Leukapheresis yielded between about 0.85 and 10 billion PBMCs per donor. Points the paper makes about the study in general: Pairwise subsampling indicated that sequencing depth was expected to affect the degree of clonotype sharing among donors. Estimated clonotype richness was generally larger for naive than for memory subsets. About 5% of naive CD4, more than 3% of naive CD8, roughly 2.4% of memory CD4, and about 0.4% of memory CD8 clonotypes were shared across several donors. Compared with non-shared clonotypes, the clonotypes found in all four sorted-subset donors had higher generation probabilities. Incomplete sequencing was indicated by rarefaction of sorted-subset datasets, despite the large sequencing depth. Sampling was limited to blood, and TCR repertoires in tissue likely differ from TCR repertoires in blood. Because the study included a small number of donors, the genetic and exposure-history diversity represented was limited.

Using the deep immunoSEQ assay, TCR CDR3 regions were amplified from genomic DNA by multiplex PCR. Genomic DNA extracted from each cell subset was distributed evenly over all wells of several immunoSEQ 96-well plates, and each plate served as one replicate. For sorted subsets, approximately 190 ng genomic DNA, equal to 30,000 or so T cell genomes, was loaded into each replicate PCR. Purified libraries were measured with a Qubit 3.0 fluorometer, size-checked on a Bioanalyzer 2100, and measured again with the KAPA Library Quantification kit. A separate single-read 150-cycle Illumina NextSeq 550 flow cell was used to sequence each immunoSEQ 96-well plate. In the source study's methods: The immunoSEQ output contained only junctional sequences without quality scores, so filtering could not match that applied to full-length reads. Sequences were annotated with PyIR, a Python wrapper for IgBLAST v1.9, and V/J genes and CDR3 were assigned using IMGT germline references. Reads were removed for weak V/J assignments (E-value above 1e-6), missing CDR3, stop codons, out-of-frame junctions, or ambiguous translated residues. V3J clonotypes were defined as sequences sharing an identical inferred V gene, J gene, and CDR3 amino acid sequence. Percentage overlap between repertoires was calculated by dividing the number of shared unique clonotypes by the size of the smaller repertoire. Three approaches were used to assess repertoire richness: RTK rarefaction, the Chao1 estimator, and Recon v2.1 estimates of unobserved clonotypes. OLGA was used to compute generation probabilities for all TCRbeta clonotypes that the gDNA method yielded from a handful of donors. The table comes from immuneACCESS by way of TCRdb, which keeps in-frame sequences with V and J called. Part of the clones is missing from these tables; in studies checked, under half for an unresolved V gene and the rest for unknown reasons. That table furnishes V, J and clone size, whereas the DNA furnished D and trimming. Present in this sample are 950,000 to 1,300,000 clones, 65% to 75% of which were seen just once. The ten largest account for over 1.3% of the sample.

Between the V and J ends, shortened by 0 bases and 0 bases respectively, the junction contains 9 bases. Including cysteine and phenylalanine, the CDR3 has 16 amino acids. The only DNA kept is the CDR3, 48 bases in frame from the first base. Based on the germline V gene, the CDR1 and CDR2 sequences are SGHTA and FQGNSA. Healthy HIV-negative adults with no recently reported acute infections or vaccinations were included as donors. Only Caucasian adults living in Nashville, Tennessee, USA were represented among the donors. CD4+ T cells were enriched by magnetic negative selection; naive cells were then positively selected on CD45RA, and the negative fraction formed the memory subset. Blood was obtained by leukapheresis, after which PBMCs were separated by Ficoll-Histopaque density gradient centrifugation and cryopreserved in liquid nitrogen vapor phase. Analytical flow cytometry was used to check the purity and quantity of every magnetically sorted T cell population. Each sorted fraction had its genomic DNA isolated and then quantified by UV absorbance on a Nanodrop 2000c.

Specimen: memory CD4+ T cells sorted from blood. The sample's cell subset or site label is to be understood as: CD45RA-negative fraction. This receptor was identified in a man younger than 35 in good health. Recombination connected TRBV7-2 to TRBJ2-1; the D match is possibly TRBD1 or TRBD2, with 5 bases aligned in each. The CDR3 region has the sequence CASSLARDPSYNEQFF. In nucleotide form, the sequence is TGTGCCAGCAGCTTAGCCCGGGACCCCTCCTACAATGAGCAGTTCTTC.